These 15 T cell receptor beta chains were all obtained from the same sample, sequenced in a study of identical twins. TCRdb re-analysed the 5' RACE reads in MiXCR, keeping a single row per CDR3 protein. The table shows around 530,000 distinct CDR3 sequences, with over 12% occurring only once. The same sample was also used in a study of yellow fever vaccine responses in identical twins.

Sequenced material: CD4+ T cells sorted from blood. Receptors were obtained from a woman younger than 30 in good health.

As concerns this clonotype: A read error may account for a junction end that differs from germline. The rearrangement uses TRBV5-5 and TRBJ2-3, with a tentative D call TRBD2 (6 bases). This CDR3 contains 16 residues. CDR1 is SGHKS and CDR2 is YYEKEE in the germline V gene (reference sequence). The CDR3 region is CASSLGLTEFADTQYF. In DNA form, the CDR3 reads TGTGCCAGCAGTTTGGGACTGACCGAATTCGCGGATACGCAGTATTTT.

The chain joins TRBV2 to TRBJ2-3; 7 bases are a match to TRBD2. V shed 7 bases, J shed 0 bases, and the junction held 10 bases outside the gene matches. Germline CDR1 and CDR2: SNHLY and FYNNEI. There are 16 residues in the CDR3. DNA for the CDR3: TGTGCCAGCATACGGGACTACAAGAAGAGCACAGATACGCAGTATTTT. Translation gives CASIRDYKKSTDTQYF. The full variable domain, completed using reference TRBV2 and TRBJ2-3, is EPEVTQTPSHQVTQMGQEVILRCVPISNHLYFYWYRQILGQKVEFLVSFYNNEISEKSEIFDDQFSVERPDGSNFTLKIRSTKLEDSAMYFCASIRDYKKSTDTQYFGPGTRLTVL.

The chain is built from TRBV28 and TRBJ2-7, with D possibly being TRBD2 (6 bases). V lost 9 bases and J 7 bases, leaving 22 bases between the germline ends. The CDR3 runs 14 residues. In germline, CDR1 is MDHEN, CDR2 SYDVKM. The CDR3 loop reads CASRIGGSSLEQYF. As DNA, the CDR3 is TGTGCCAGTCGCATCGGAGGGTCCTCACTAGAGCAGTACTTC.

In this sample, this clonotype turned up a few times. The J gene is TRBJ2-7, the V gene TRBV7-9; TRBD2 matches at 8 bases. The germline V gene encodes CDR1 SEHNR and CDR2 FQNEAQ (reference sequence). The J segment lost 6 bases and the V segment lost 2 bases, leaving 12 bases of the junction unmatched. CDR3 size: 16 residues. CDR3 bases: TGTGCCAGCAGCTTATTTACCACTAGCGGCACTTTCGAGCAGTACGTC. Its protein product is CASSLFTTSGTFEQYV.

This clonotype was counted a few times. The gene calls are TRBV7-9 and TRBJ1-1; the D is unclear. The germline CDR1 and CDR2 sequences are SEHNR and FQNEAQ (reference sequence). The CDR3 contains 14 residues. The V end was cut by 6 bases, the J end by 0 bases, with 11 bases between. CDR3: CASSSAQMNTEAFF. For the CDR3, the DNA is TGTGCCAGCAGTTCGGCACAGATGAACACTGAAGCTTTCTTT.

V usage is TRBV20-1 and J usage is TRBJ1-1; no clear D. Germline assignment: CDR1 DFQATT and CDR2 SNEGSKA (reference sequence). V was clipped by 2 bases and J by 2 bases, with 9 bases between them. This CDR3 has 13 amino acids. In DNA, the CDR3 is TGCAGTGCTAGATACCAGGTTAACACTGAAGCTTTCTTT. As protein: CSARYQVNTEAFF.

Concerning this clonotype itself: A much larger clone lies a single base off, so this may be a read error. The chain has TRBV11-2 and TRBJ2-3; TRBD1 agrees at 9 bases. The CDR3 totals 15 residues. Per the germline V gene, CDR1 is SGHAT and CDR2 is FQNNGV. V lost 5 bases to trimming and J lost 0 bases; unmatched junction nucleotides: 3. CDR3 region: CASSAGTGSTDTQYF. Written as DNA, the CDR3 is TGTGCCAGCAGCGCCGGGACAGGGAGCACAGATACGCAGTATTTT.

The table lists this clonotype with a few counts. This chain connects TRBV5-1 to TRBJ2-5; 9 bases align to TRBD2. The V segment lost 4 bases and the J segment 3 bases; nucleotides outside the gene matches: 13. The CDR3 contains 17 residues. CDR1 SGHRS and CDR2 YFSETQ come from the germline V gene. In nucleotides, the CDR3 is TGCGCCAGCAGCCTACAGGCTCCTAGCGGGATAAAAGAGACCCAGTACTTC. It encodes CASSLQAPSGIKETQYF.

This clonotype has only a few counts. V and J are TRBV5-1 and TRBJ2-3; 11 nucleotides agree with TRBD2. The CDR3 consists of 16 residues. Germline V gene sequence: CDR1 SGHRS, CDR2 YFSETQ. After removal of 7 bases from V and 3 bases from J, the junction contained 10 bases not matched to a gene. This CDR3 reads CASQRTSGSTTDTQYF. CDR3 coding DNA: TGCGCCAGCCAGAGGACTAGCGGGTCCACGACAGATACGCAGTATTTT.

This clonotype was observed a single time. The chain uses TRBV6-5 and TRBJ2-1, with unresolved D. From germline, CDR1 is MNHEY and CDR2 SVGAGI. This CDR3 region has 14 residues. V lost 4 bases to trimming and J lost 8 bases, with 15 bases between them. The CDR3 DNA is TGTGCCAGCAGTTCCGTTGCTAGTGGAGATGAGCAGTTCTTC. Residues: CASSSVASGDEQFF.

This clonotype was picked up a small number of times. J is TRBJ1-4 and V is TRBV29-1, with D maybe TRBD1 (5 bases). Trimming removed 5 bases at V and 0 bases at J, with 10 bases between. Germline assignment: CDR1 SQVTM and CDR2 ANQGSEA. The length of the CDR3 is 14 residues. This chain's CDR3 is CSVRPGATNEKLFF. CDR3 coding DNA: TGCAGCGTTAGGCCGGGGGCAACTAATGAAAAACTGTTTTTT.

This chain joins TRBV20-1 and TRBJ2-1; D perhaps matches TRBD2 (6 bases). V lost 5 bases to trimming and J lost 6 bases, with 20 bases between them. CDR3 length: 15 amino acids. CDR1 DFQATT and CDR2 SNEGSKA come from the germline V gene (reference sequence). The CDR3 bases are TGCAGTGCTGGCCCCGGGACTCCTCGGGCCAATGAGCAGTTCTTC. It encodes CSAGPGTPRANEQFF.

This chain connects TRBV18 to TRBJ2-1; 7 nucleotides match TRBD2. The CDR3 length is 16 residues. Germline trimming cut 0 bases from V and 8 bases from J; bases unmatched to any gene: 10. Germline CDR1 KGHSH, CDR2 LQKENI. The CDR3 sequence is CASSPPTRTRFDEQFF. The CDR3 DNA is TGTGCCAGCTCACCACCAACAAGGACTAGATTTGATGAGCAGTTCTTC.

The table lists this clonotype with a few counts. The chain uses TRBV28 and TRBJ2-3, with a possible D match to TRBD2 (6 bases). This CDR3 contains 16 residues. V was clipped by 2 bases and J by 3 bases, with 15 bases between them. CDR1 and CDR2 from the germline V gene are MDHEN and SYDVKM. The CDR3 region has the DNA TGTGCCAGCAGTTTAGGGGCGGGACGTCGAACAGATACGCAGTATTTT. Translated, it gives CASSLGAGRRTDTQYF.

J is TRBJ2-2 and V is TRBV12-3 or TRBV12-4; 7 positions agree with TRBD2. V trimming: 4 bases; J trimming: 0 bases; junction bases outside the gene matches: 14. The CDR3 contains 19 residues. The CDR3 nucleotides read TGTGCCAGCAGTTCAAACGCCCCTGTACGGGGGGCGAACACCGGGGAGCTGTTTTTT. Protein product: CASSSNAPVRGANTGELFF.